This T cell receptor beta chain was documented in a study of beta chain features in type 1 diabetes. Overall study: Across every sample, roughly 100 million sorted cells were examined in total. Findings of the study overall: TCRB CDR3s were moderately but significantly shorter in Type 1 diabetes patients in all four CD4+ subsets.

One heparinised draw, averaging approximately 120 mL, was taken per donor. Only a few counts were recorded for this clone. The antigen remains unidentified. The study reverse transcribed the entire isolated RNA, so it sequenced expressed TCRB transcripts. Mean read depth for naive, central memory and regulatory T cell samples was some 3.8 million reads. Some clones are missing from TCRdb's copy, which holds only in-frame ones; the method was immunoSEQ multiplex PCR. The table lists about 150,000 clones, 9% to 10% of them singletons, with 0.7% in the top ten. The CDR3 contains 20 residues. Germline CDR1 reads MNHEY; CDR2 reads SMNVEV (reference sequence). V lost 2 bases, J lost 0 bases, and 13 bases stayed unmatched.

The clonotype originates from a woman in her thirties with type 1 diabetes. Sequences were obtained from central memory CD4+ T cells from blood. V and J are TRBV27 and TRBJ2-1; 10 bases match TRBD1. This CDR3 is CASSLRQGAWREGSYNEQFF. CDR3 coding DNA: TGTGCCAGCAGTTTACGACAGGGGGCCTGGAGGGAGGGCTCCTACAATGAGCAGTTCTTC.